The 32 T cell receptor beta chains listed next were all sequenced from one sample in a study of regulatory T cells in long-lasting Graves disease. The time point here: newly diagnosed GD, antithyroid drugs for less than 3 months. Extracted RNA from PBMCs served as the source of the TCR library. Building of the TCR beta libraries involved iRepertoire HTBI primers and Arm-PCR of CDR3 regions. MiXCR, run by TCRdb on the multiplex PCR reads, gives a single entry per CDR3 protein. The table lists approximately 490,000 distinct CDR3 sequences, 16% of them singletons. This sample was shared with a second study, whose subject was T cells in Graves' hyperthyroidism and ophthalmopathy.

This material consisted of peripheral blood mononuclear cells (PBMCs), taken at new diagnosis, from a patient treated with antithyroid drugs. These receptors were collected from a man aged 35-49 years with Graves disease.

This clonotype was counted ten times or more. The CDR3 region is CASSFPTRGPKNGELFF. CDR3 bases: TGTGCCAGCAGTTTCCCTACCAGGGGGCCAAAAAACGGGGAGCTGTTTTTT. The gene calls are TRBV28 and TRBJ2-2; 8 bases fit TRBD1. Germline-derived CDR1 and CDR2 are MDHEN and SYDVKM. V lost 3 bases to trimming and J lost 7 bases; unmatched junction nucleotides: 13. The CDR3 is 17 residues long.

There are many counts of this clonotype. The genes are TRBV28 and TRBJ2-5, with TRBD2 matching over 8 bases. The CDR3 contains 14 residues. V was pared by 6 bases and J by 3 bases, with 6 bases of the junction left unmatched. The germline gives CDR1 MDHEN, CDR2 SYDVKM. The CDR3 protein is CASRSGTRKETQYF. The CDR3, as DNA: TGTGCCAGCAGATCAGGGACTAGAAAAGAGACCCAGTACTTC. The full variable domain, rest sourced from reference TRBV28 and TRBJ2-5, is DVKVTQSSRYLVKRTGEKVFLECVQDMDHENMFWYRQDPGLGLRLIYFSYDVKMKEKGDIPEGYSVSREKKERFSLILESASTNQTSMYLCASRSGTRKETQYFGPGTRLLVL.

The chain carries TRBV5-4 and TRBJ1-1; 9 bases agree with TRBD1. Trimming removed 4 bases from V and 4 bases from J; junction bases left unmatched: 8. This CDR3 is 15 amino acids long. From germline, CDR1 is SGHNT and CDR2 YYREEE (reference sequence). Written as DNA, the CDR3 is TGTGCCAGCAGCCCACCGACAGGGGGAAGCACTGAAGCTTTCTTT. Protein sequence: CASSPPTGGSTEAFF.

This clonotype was recorded at least ten times. The V gene is TRBV28, the J gene TRBJ2-3; no clear D gene. Trimming stripped 1 base from V and 8 bases from J, with 10 bases between. Looked up from germline, CDR1 is MDHEN and CDR2 is SYDVKM. This CDR3 is 13 amino acids long. DNA of the CDR3: TGTGCCAGCAGTTTATCTGTTCCCGGTACGCAGTATTTT. Translating it yields CASSLSVPGTQYF. The entire variable domain, with the rest obtained from reference TRBV28 and TRBJ2-3, is as follows: DVKVTQSSRYLVKRTGEKVFLECVQDMDHENMFWYRQDPGLGLRLIYFSYDVKMKEKGDIPEGYSVSREKKERFSLILESASTNQTSMYLCASSLSVPGTQYFGPGTRLTVL.

This clonotype has more than one count but fewer than ten. The conserved phenylalanine or tryptophan normally closing the CDR3 is absent here, so this likely arose from a read error. The V gene is TRBV6-1, the J gene TRBJ2-5; 14 nucleotides agree with TRBD2. Germline lookup yields CDR1 MNHNS and CDR2 SASEGT. The CDR3 extends over 17 amino acids. J lost 2 bases, V lost 5 bases, and 7 bases had no gene match. The CDR3 protein is CASSPGLAGVRQETQYL. CDR3 nucleotides: TGTGCCAGCAGTCCGGGACTAGCGGGAGTTCGACAAGAGACCCAGTACCTC.

This clonotype was recorded at least ten times. This rearrangement joins TRBV28 to TRBJ2-1; 7 nucleotides agree with TRBD2. The V gene's germline CDR1 is MDHEN and CDR2 SYDVKM. The trim removed 5 bases at V and 6 bases at J, leaving 13 bases unmatched. The CDR3 totals 16 residues. CDR3 coding DNA: TGTGCCAGCAGTACCTTTGGGGGGGTGAGGGTCAATGAGCAGTTCTTC. This sequence encodes CASSTFGGVRVNEQFF.

This clonotype came up a few times. The chain recombines TRBV28 with TRBJ2-7, with a tentative D call TRBD2 (6 bases). The V end was cut by 6 bases, the J end by 2 bases, with 14 bases between. The CDR3 totals 14 residues. Germline V gene lookup returns CDR1 MDHEN and CDR2 SYDVKM. The CDR3 bases are TGTGCCAGCAGGGCGGGAACTATTCCCTACGAGCAGTACTTC. It encodes CASRAGTIPYEQYF.

This clonotype has a count of ten or more. The chain carries TRBV5-6 and TRBJ2-5; 10 bases fit TRBD2. In germline, CDR1 is SGHDT, CDR2 YYEEEE. Germline trimming cut 5 bases from V and 5 bases from J; bases unmatched to any gene: 9. The CDR3 is made up of 15 amino acids. The DNA for the CDR3 is TGTGCCAGCAGGTCCGGGACTAGCGTGTGGGAGACCCAGTACTTC. Translating it yields CASRSGTSVWETQYF.

Regarding this clonotype: Here the CDR3 omits its conserved ending phenylalanine or tryptophan, so a read error is the likely source. This chain connects TRBV5-1 to TRBJ2-4; D unresolved. CDR3 length: 15 amino acids. The germline V gene has CDR1 SGHRS and CDR2 YFSETQ. The germline V and J ends were trimmed by 0 bases and 3 bases, with 10 bases remaining between them. CDR3 in amino acids: CASSLGSRVKNIQYL. CDR3 coding DNA: TGCGCCAGCAGCTTGGGGAGTAGGGTCAAAAACATTCAGTACCTC.

In its sample, this clonotype was seen many times. This chain connects TRBV20-1 to TRBJ1-6; D is uncertain. The V gene lost 5 bases and the J gene lost 9 bases, with 11 bases spanning the gap. The length of the CDR3 is 12 residues. Germline V gene data show CDR1 as DFQATT and CDR2 as SNEGSKA (reference sequence). The CDR3 DNA sequence: TGCAGTGCTGAGCCGACAAGTTCACCCCTCCACTTT. Amino acids: CSAEPTSSPLHF.

Concerning this clonotype: One end of the junction is discordant with germline, which a read error may explain. This chain connects TRBV20-1 to TRBJ1-2; 8 bases are shared with TRBD1. CDR3 length: 14 amino acids. The V gene's germline CDR1 is DFQATT and CDR2 SNEGSKA (reference sequence). The DNA of the CDR3 is TGCAGTGCTAGAGTTCGGCAGGGGGCGAGAGGCTACGCCTTC. This sequence encodes CSARVRQGARGYAF.

Many counts were recorded for this clonotype. V and J are TRBV7-9 and TRBJ1-1; the match to TRBD1 covers 10 bases. From germline, CDR1 is SEHNR and CDR2 FQNEAQ (reference sequence). The V and J ends lost 5 bases and 3 bases, in that order; junction bases with no gene match: 6. The length of the CDR3 is 15 residues. CDR3 nucleotide sequence: TGTGCCAGCAGCCCAGAAGGGACAGGGGACACTGAAGCTTTCTTT. Protein sequence: CASSPEGTGDTEAFF.

CDR3 residues: CSARDGGTGANEQFF. Here the CDR3 DNA reads TGCAGTGCTAGAGATGGGGGGACAGGGGCCAATGAGCAGTTCTTC. V is TRBV20-1 and J is TRBJ2-1, with 10 bases that match TRBD1. CDR1 and CDR2 from the germline V gene are DFQATT and SNEGSKA (reference sequence). The trim removed 0 bases at V and 6 bases at J, leaving 5 bases unmatched. The CDR3 is made up of 15 amino acids.

This clonotype was counted only a few times. J is TRBJ2-5 and V is TRBV10-3, with TRBD1 as a possible D gene (5 bases). CDR3 length: 11 residues. Germline CDR1 and CDR2: ENHRY and SYGVKD. The V and J ends lost 5 bases and 5 bases respectively, with 6 bases between them. The CDR3 reads CAISSGETQYF. The CDR3 coding sequence is TGTGCCATCAGTTCAGGGGAGACCCAGTACTTC.

Many counts were recorded for this clonotype. This chain links TRBV12-3 or TRBV12-4 with TRBJ1-5, with 10 bases that match TRBD1. The V segment lost 4 bases and the J segment 9 bases; nucleotides outside the gene matches: 6. CDR3 length: 14 amino acids. DNA for the CDR3: TGTGCCAGCAGTTGGGACAGGGGCCGTGGGCCCCAGCATTTT. It encodes CASSWDRGRGPQHF.

This clonotype was counted many times. The CDR3 loop is CSAPSSSSGYTDTQYF. The CDR3 DNA is TGCAGTGCGCCCAGTAGTTCTAGCGGTTACACAGATACGCAGTATTTT. The chain combines TRBV20-1 with TRBJ2-3; TRBD2 aligns across 7 bases. Germline assignment: CDR1 DFQATT and CDR2 SNEGSKA (reference sequence). The CDR3 totals 16 residues. Trimming took 6 bases from V and 2 from J; bases not matched to a gene: 14.

The chain carries TRBV27 and TRBJ1-2; D gene ambiguous. The V gene's germline CDR1 is MNHEY and CDR2 SMNVEV (reference sequence). This CDR3 has 14 amino acids. V dropped 4 bases and J dropped 7 bases, with 16 bases sitting between them. Here the CDR3 reads CASSSAMSPVGYTF. Written as DNA, the CDR3 is TGTGCCAGCAGTTCCGCTATGAGTCCCGTTGGCTACACCTTC.

V and J are TRBV12-3 or TRBV12-4 and TRBJ1-6; TRBD1 is a possible D gene (5 bases). This CDR3 is built from 15 residues. V lost 6 bases and J 9 bases, leaving 18 bases between the germline ends. The CDR3 DNA reads as TGTGCCAGCAGGCCCCGAGGGACTTCAGTTTCACCCCTCCACTTT. Translation: CASRPRGTSVSPLHF.

There are many counts of this clonotype. The chain combines TRBV7-3 with TRBJ2-2; 11 nucleotides align to TRBD2. The CDR3 contains 15 residues. Germline CDR1 SGHTA, CDR2 FQGTGA. Trimming at V came to 5 bases and at J to 7 bases, leaving 6 bases not matched to a gene. CDR3 loop: CASSPRLAGHGELFF. CDR3 DNA sequence: TGTGCCAGCAGCCCCCGACTAGCGGGACACGGGGAGCTGTTTTTT.

This clonotype occurred many times. V usage is TRBV2 and J usage is TRBJ2-1; 9 positions match TRBD2. V trimming: 4 bases; J trimming: 6 bases; junction bases outside the gene matches: 4. The V gene's germline CDR1 is SNHLY and CDR2 FYNNEI. The CDR3 is made up of 14 amino acids. The CDR3 nucleotides read TGTGCCAGCAGTGTGCGGGAGGGAATCAATGAGCAGTTCTTC. It translates to CASSVREGINEQFF.

At least ten counts were recorded for this clonotype. The rearrangement joins TRBV7-2 to TRBJ2-1; D is unresolved. Germline V gene sequence: CDR1 SGHTA, CDR2 FQGNSA. The CDR3 spans 11 residues. The V end lost 7 bases, the J end lost 10 bases, and 11 bases lay between the germline ends. CDR3 DNA sequence: TGTGCCAGCACCAACAATGAGGAGCAGTTCTTC. Translated: CASTNNEEQFF.

This clonotype was observed a few times. The chain's CDR3 is CASSRDTSNEKLFF. DNA of the CDR3: TGTGCCAGCAGCCGGGACACCTCTAATGAAAAACTGTTTTTT. The chain links TRBV3-1 to TRBJ1-4, with a tentative D call TRBD1 (6 bases). Germline CDR1 reads LGHDT; CDR2 reads YNNKEL (reference sequence). V lost 4 bases and J lost 3, with 9 bases in between. This CDR3 spans 14 amino acids.

This clonotype was observed at least ten times. V and J are TRBV19 and TRBJ2-7; D is unresolved. The CDR3 sequence is 13 residues long. V lost 3 bases and J 0 bases, leaving 6 bases between the germline ends. Per germline, CDR1 LNHDA and CDR2 SQIVND (reference sequence). The DNA for the CDR3 is TGTGCCAGTAGTATCGGCATCTCCTACGAGCAGTACTTC. Translation: CASSIGISYEQYF.

The table lists this clonotype with many counts. The CDR3 DNA reads TGTGCCACCAGCAGAACGACTAGCACTCGCCTCGAGCAGTACTTC. As protein: CATSRTTSTRLEQYF. The chain is built from TRBV15 and TRBJ2-7, with 7 bases identical to TRBD2. This CDR3 contains 15 residues. With 2 bases clipped from V and 6 bases from J, the junction kept 10 bases outside the gene matches. Per germline, CDR1 LNHNV and CDR2 YYDKDF (reference sequence).

The rearrangement uses TRBV29-1 and TRBJ2-2, with 9 nucleotides matching TRBD2. CDR1 SQVTM and CDR2 ANQGSEA come from the germline V gene. This CDR3 comprises 14 residues. The V gene end was trimmed by 4 bases and the J gene end by 7 bases; junction bases not matched to a gene: 7. This CDR3 reads CSVAVAGAGGELFF. In DNA, the CDR3 is TGCAGCGTTGCGGTAGCGGGAGCGGGCGGGGAGCTGTTTTTT.

This clonotype was observed many times. CDR3 DNA sequence: TGTGCCAGCAGCCAATGGGACTCGAAATCCTACGAGCAGTACTTC. This translates into CASSQWDSKSYEQYF. The gene calls are TRBV7-9 and TRBJ2-7, with D possibly being TRBD2 (6 bases). The CDR3 consists of 15 residues. Germline assignment: CDR1 SEHNR and CDR2 FQNEAQ (reference sequence). V lost 5 bases, J lost 1 base, and 15 bases lay in between. Combining the CDR3 with reference TRBV7-9 and TRBJ2-7 gives the whole variable domain DTGVSQNPRHKITKRGQNVTFRCDPISEHNRLYWYRQTLGQGPEFLTYFQNEAQLEKSRLLSDRFSAERPKGSFSTLEIQRTEQGDSAMYLCASSQWDSKSYEQYFGPGTRLTVT.

The chain employs TRBV7-2 and TRBJ2-3; D remains ambiguous. Trimming stripped 5 bases from V and 4 bases from J, with 10 bases between. CDR3 size: 13 residues. Germline V gives CDR1 SGHTA, CDR2 FQGNSA. The chain's CDR3 is CASSIQRPDTQYF. For the CDR3, the DNA is TGTGCCAGCAGCATCCAGAGACCAGATACGCAGTATTTT.

There are many counts of this clonotype. The chain combines TRBV10-3 with TRBJ1-1; D remains ambiguous. The V end lost 5 bases, the J end lost 1 base, and 2 bases lay between the germline ends. The germline CDR1 and CDR2 sequences are ENHRY and SYGVKD. This CDR3 spans 11 amino acids. CDR3 coding DNA: TGTGCCATCAGTCAGAACACTGAAGCTTTCTTT. It encodes CAISQNTEAFF.

This clonotype was counted ten times or more. This chain uses TRBV7-9 with TRBJ2-7; D is possibly TRBD1 or TRBD2 (5 bases each). The CDR3 has 18 residues. The V end was cut by 5 bases, the J end by 6 bases, with 29 bases between. Germline V CDR1 and CDR2: SEHNR, FQNEAQ (reference sequence). The CDR3 reads CASSPKVSRGYPASEQYF. The CDR3 region has the DNA TGTGCCAGCAGCCCCAAAGTGAGCCGGGGCTACCCAGCTAGCGAGCAGTACTTC.

This chain uses TRBV11-2 with TRBJ2-6; no firm D call. Germline CDR1 reads SGHAT; CDR2 reads FQNNGV. The CDR3 is made up of 17 amino acids. V shed 2 bases and J shed 0 bases, with 11 bases lying between them. CDR3 coding DNA: TGTGCCAGCAGCTTATTGCTTGGTCACTCTGGGGCCAACGTCCTGACTTTC. Its translation is CASSLLLGHSGANVLTF.

This clonotype was counted at least ten times. The V gene is TRBV6-1, the J gene TRBJ1-2; tentatively, D is TRBD1 (6 bases). The germline gives CDR1 MNHNS, CDR2 SASEGT. The V end was cut by 4 bases, the J end by 4 bases, with 13 bases between. The CDR3 is 14 residues long. For the CDR3, the DNA is TGTGCCAGCAGTGCTTCCGGGACAACCTATGGCTACACCTTC. Its translation is CASSASGTTYGYTF.

This clonotype was seen ten or more times. DNA of the CDR3: TGCGCCAGCAGCTTGGAGGGACTAGCGAGCTCCTACAATGAGCAGTTCTTC. Amino acids: CASSLEGLASSYNEQFF. The V gene is TRBV5-1, the J gene TRBJ2-1; TRBD2 agrees at 10 bases. The V segment lost 0 bases and the J segment 0 bases; nucleotides outside the gene matches: 3. Germline CDR1 and CDR2: SGHRS and YFSETQ. The CDR3 length is 17 residues.